This T cell receptor beta chain was sequenced in a study of shared clonotypes between healthy human individuals. Study at large: Plates per donor: three CD4 naive, three CD4 memory, two CD8 naive, one CD8 memory. General observations from the study: Richness estimates generally favored naive over memory subsets.

Regarding this clone: The antigen remains unidentified.

The assay ran at deep level. In the source study's methods: ImmunoSEQ junction-only sequences lacked quality scores, so their filtering differed. Method: immunoSEQ multiplex PCR; TCRdb's copy keeps in-frame clones and lacks some. V and J calls and clone size are given by that table; D and trimming were obtained from the DNA. The table has roughly 2 million clones, 95% seen once. V was cut by 3 bases and J by 7 bases, with 19 bases left in between. CDR3 length: 17 residues. CDR1 and CDR2 from the germline V gene are SGHDN and FVKESK. V gene TRBV14 combines with J gene TRBJ1-6; D is undetermined. The TCR originated in a man in his late teens or twenties in good health. Material: naive CD4+ T cells sorted from blood. Sample subset: CD45RA+ positively selected. The CDR3 sequence is CASSQAFNVRWNSPLHF. The CDR3 region has the DNA TGTGCCAGCAGCCAGGCCTTCAACGTCCGCTGGAATTCACCCCTCCACTTT.